Presented here are 5 T cell receptor beta chains from one specimen sequenced in a study of OX40 agonist ivuxolimab in advanced cancers. Repertoires were generated with immunoSEQ multiplex PCR, while TCRdb's copy carries only in-frame clones and drops some. Found here are tens of thousands of clones, under 95% of them singletons; the top ten hold 12%. The sample was CD4+ or CD8+ T cells sorted from blood, taken in a trial of the OX40 agonist ivuxolimab. Receptors were obtained from an adult with an advanced solid tumor such as melanoma, head and neck, liver or kidney cancer.

The chain joins TRBV20-1 to TRBJ2-1; no clear D gene. Germline loops: CDR1 DFQATT, CDR2 SNEGSKA (reference sequence). There are 11 residues in the CDR3. Trimming removed 6 bases from V and 7 bases from J, with 10 bases in between. CDR3 nucleotides: TGCAGTGCCACACTGGGGAATGAGCAGTTCTTC. It specifies CSATLGNEQFF.

V gene TRBV19 combines with J gene TRBJ1-5; the D is unclear. Germline CDR1 is LNHDA and CDR2 is SQIVND (reference sequence). Trimming removed 5 bases at V and 1 base at J, with 15 bases between. The CDR3 has 16 amino acids. In DNA form, the CDR3 reads TGTGCCAGTAGTCTGAGGGAGTTGGGGAGCAATCAGCCCCAGCATTTT. This codes for CASSLRELGSNQPQHF. Full variable domain (remainder filled in from reference TRBV19 and TRBJ1-5): DGGITQSPKYLFRKEGQNVTLSCEQNLNHDAMYWYRQDPGQGLRLIYYSQIVNDFQKGDIAEGYSVSREKKESFPLTVTSAQKNPTAFYLCASSLRELGSNQPQHFGDGTRLSIL.

The rearrangement uses TRBV7-6 and TRBJ2-1, with 12 bases fitting TRBD2. Germline V gene sequence: CDR1 SGHVS, CDR2 FNYEAQ. The length of the CDR3 is 16 residues. The J segment lost 6 bases and the V segment lost 2 bases, leaving 5 bases of the junction unmatched. CDR3 in amino acids: CASSLFRLAGVNEQFF. The CDR3 DNA reads as TGTGCCAGCAGCTTATTTCGACTAGCGGGAGTCAATGAGCAGTTCTTC.

V is TRBV6-5 and J is TRBJ1-5; D not resolved. V was cut by 5 bases and J by 0 bases, with 5 bases left in between. Germline CDR1 is MNHEY and CDR2 is SVGAGI. CDR3 length equals 13 residues. The CDR3 spells CASSPYSNQPQHF. The CDR3 DNA is TGTGCCAGCAGTCCCTATAGCAATCAGCCCCAGCATTTT.

V and J are TRBV19 and TRBJ2-4; 9 bases are a match to TRBD1. The CDR3 has 15 residues. With V trimmed by 5 bases and J by 3 bases, 5 bases remained unmatched. Germline V gene sequence: CDR1 LNHDA, CDR2 SQIVND (reference sequence). The chain's CDR3 is CASSWTGESKNIQYF. The CDR3 DNA sequence: TGTGCCAGTAGTTGGACAGGGGAGAGCAAAAACATTCAGTACTTC.